Each of the 30 T cell receptor beta chains below was sequenced from the same sample in a study of hypomethylating agent response in myelodysplastic syndrome. This table comes from immunoSEQ multiplex PCR, and its TCRdb copy is limited to in-frame clones, with some not included. The table lists 5,500 to 7,500 clones, about 80% of them singletons, with just over 9.5% in the top ten. Sequencing was performed on bone marrow, taken before or after starting hypomethylating agent treatment for myelodysplastic syndrome (not recorded which). The source of these receptors is a human donor with myelodysplastic syndrome.

The chain carries TRBV4-1 and TRBJ1-2, with D uncertain. V was cut by 2 bases and J by 7 bases, with 23 bases left in between. This CDR3 contains 17 residues. Germline V gene sequence: CDR1 MGHRA, CDR2 YSYEKL. The CDR3 sequence is CASSQTPLTDTRGGYTF. As DNA, the CDR3 is TGCGCCAGCAGCCAAACCCCTCTGACCGATACCAGAGGTGGCTACACCTTC.

To note about this clone: Germline and junction disagree at one end, which may indicate a read error. J is TRBJ1-2 and V is TRBV5-4, with a possible D match to TRBD1 (5 bases). Germline values: CDR1 SGHNT, CDR2 YYREEE (reference sequence). The CDR3 is 11 amino acids. The CDR3 loop is CASSGWDGNSF. The DNA for the CDR3 is TGTGCCAGCAGCGGGTGGGACGGCAACTCCTTC. The full variable domain, its missing parts supplied by reference TRBV5-4 and TRBJ1-2, is ETGVTQSPTHLIKTRGQQVTLRCSSQSGHNTVSWYQQALGQGPQFIFQYYREEENGRGNFPPRFSGLQFPNYSSELNVNALELDDSALYLCASSGWDGNSFGSGTRLTVV.

The V and J genes are TRBV9 and TRBJ1-1; weak D call: TRBD1 (5 bases). The germline V gene encodes CDR1 SGDLS and CDR2 YYNGEE. Trimming took off 4 bases at V and 9 bases at J, with 13 bases between the two ends. The CDR3 covers 12 residues. The CDR3 nucleotides read TGTGCCAGCAGCCCGGGGGGGGTCCAAGCTTTCTTT. Amino acid sequence: CASSPGGVQAFF.

Only a few counts were recorded for this clone. V is TRBV5-4 and J is TRBJ2-7, with 9 bases fitting TRBD1. The CDR3 has 15 amino acids. With V trimmed by 5 bases and J by 5 bases, 11 bases remained unmatched. In germline, CDR1 is SGHNT, CDR2 YYREEE (reference sequence). DNA of the CDR3: TGTGCCAGCAGTTTACAGGGGGCGCTGATCGACGAGCAGTACGTC. Encoded protein: CASSLQGALIDEQYV.

Only one count was recorded for this clone. V usage is TRBV9 and J usage is TRBJ1-1; D possibly corresponds to TRBD1 (5 bases). This CDR3 spans 15 amino acids. The germline V gene has CDR1 SGDLS and CDR2 YYNGEE. The ends were cut back, 1 base at V and 4 bases at J, with 14 bases in the middle. The CDR3 region has the DNA TGTGCCAGCAGCGTAAGAGCAGGGTTTGGCACTGAAGCTTTCTTT. Translated: CASSVRAGFGTEAFF.

This clone was seen a handful of times. The V gene is TRBV2, the J gene TRBJ1-2, with TRBD1 matching over 9 bases. V shed 0 bases and J 8 bases; nucleotides not matched to a gene: 7. This CDR3 has 15 amino acids. CDR1 and CDR2 from the germline V gene are SNHLY and FYNNEI. CDR3 loop: CASSEARDRARGYTF. CDR3 bases: TGTGCCAGCAGTGAAGCCCGGGACAGGGCGCGGGGCTACACCTTC.

The genes are TRBV5-5 and TRBJ2-2; a weak D match, TRBD2 (6 bases). This CDR3 spans 15 amino acids. Germline lookup yields CDR1 SGHKS and CDR2 YYEKEE (reference sequence). The V end lost 3 bases, the J end lost 6 bases, and 15 bases lay between the germline ends. DNA of the CDR3: TGTGCCAGCAGCTCCACGACTAGTTGGGCCGGGGAGCTGTTTTTT. It translates to CASSSTTSWAGELFF.

The chain uses TRBV7-9 and TRBJ2-5; 12 bases are shared with TRBD1. The length of the CDR3 is 17 residues. The germline CDR1 and CDR2 sequences are SEHNR and FQNEAQ (reference sequence). Trimming cost V 4 bases and J 5 bases; bases outside gene matches: 11. The CDR3, as DNA: TGTGCCAGCAGCTCGCCCCAAGGGACAGGGGGCGCTGAGACCCAGTACTTC. It encodes CASSSPQGTGGAETQYF.

The chain combines TRBV21-1 with TRBJ1-1; TRBD1, the table's D call, lacks a check against the DNA. TRBV21-1 is a pseudogene segment. This CDR3 is 17 amino acids long. Here the CDR3 reads CASSVKGKIRRNTEAFF. The CDR3, as DNA: TGTGCCAGCAGCGTGAAGGGGAAGATACGCCGGAACACTGAAGCTTTCTTT.

This chain joins TRBV19 and TRBJ2-2; 7 bases map to TRBD1. The CDR3 has 16 amino acids. Germline V gene sequence: CDR1 LNHDA, CDR2 SQIVND (reference sequence). V was clipped by 8 bases and J by 0 bases; unmatched bases: 9. As DNA, the CDR3 is TGTGCCAGTCGGATTCTACAGGGGACGAACACCGGGGAGCTGTTTTTT. This codes for CASRILQGTNTGELFF.

The V call is TRBV6-1, the J call TRBJ2-1; D is uncertain. Germline V gene data show CDR1 as MNHNS and CDR2 as SASEGT. The V end was cut by 3 bases, the J end by 2 bases, with 8 bases between. CDR3 length: 14 residues. CDR3 amino acids: CASSDQWTYNEQFF. In nucleotides, the CDR3 is TGTGCCAGCAGTGATCAGTGGACCTACAATGAGCAGTTCTTC.

This rearrangement joins TRBV11-3 to TRBJ1-3; TRBD1 matches 8 bases. Germline V gene lookup returns CDR1 SGHNT and CDR2 YENEEA. The trim removed 4 bases at V and 4 bases at J, leaving 3 bases unmatched. This CDR3 is 14 amino acids long. The CDR3 DNA reads TGTGCCAGCAGCTACGGACAGGGCGGAAACACCATATATTTT. This codes for CASSYGQGGNTIYF.

Written as DNA, the CDR3 is TGTGCCAGCAGCCAAGAAGGGACAGATACGCAGTATTTT. Amino acids: CASSQEGTDTQYF. This sequence joins TRBV14 and TRBJ2-3, with D unclear. V was clipped by 0 bases and J by 3 bases, with 4 bases between them. CDR3 length equals 13 residues. Germline lookup yields CDR1 SGHDN and CDR2 FVKESK.

This clone was detected once. The V call is TRBV30, the J call TRBJ2-2; tentative D call: TRBD2 (7 bases). Germline-derived CDR1 and CDR2 are GTSNPN and SVGIG (reference sequence). The length of the CDR3 is 15 residues. With 3 bases removed from V and 5 bases from J, the gap between germline ends came to 16 bases. CDR3 loop: CAWRVGGAGTGELFF. CDR3 in DNA: TGTGCCTGGAGAGTAGGGGGGGCAGGGACCGGGGAGCTGTTTTTT.

The V and J genes are TRBV5-1 and TRBJ2-5; maybe TRBD1 (7 bases). V gave up 2 bases and J gave up 4 bases, with 9 bases separating them. Germline V gives CDR1 SGHRS, CDR2 YFSETQ. The CDR3 is 13 residues long. In DNA form, the CDR3 reads TGCGCCAGCAGCTTTCAGGGGGGAGAGACCCAGTACTTC. As protein: CASSFQGGETQYF. The full variable domain, its missing parts supplied by reference TRBV5-1 and TRBJ2-5, is KAGVTQTPRYLIKTRGQQVTLSCSPISGHRSVSWYQQTPGQGLQFLFEYFSETQRNKGNFPGRFSGRQFSNSRSEMNVSTLELGDSALYLCASSFQGGETQYFGPGTRLLVL.

CDR3 nucleotide sequence: TGTGCCAGCAGAACGGCCCTCAGGGATGAGCAGTTCTTC. Its translation: CASRTALRDEQFF. This rearrangement joins TRBV27 to TRBJ2-1, with D tentatively TRBD1 (5 bases). CDR1 and CDR2 (germline): MNHEY, SMNVEV (reference sequence). This CDR3 has 13 amino acids. Trimming took 6 bases from V and 8 from J, leaving 14 bases between them.

The chain combines TRBV7-9 with TRBJ2-1, with 12 bases that match TRBD1. Germline V gene data show CDR1 as SEHNR and CDR2 as FQNEAQ (reference sequence). The CDR3 loop spans 15 amino acids. V lost 2 bases and J lost 7; bases outside the gene matches: 3. CDR3 residues: CASSLPGQGANEQFF. The CDR3 DNA follows: TGTGCCAGCAGCTTACCGGGACAGGGGGCAAATGAGCAGTTCTTC.

The chain's CDR3 is CASSLQGGPSDTQYF. The CDR3 DNA reads TGCGCCAGCAGCTTGCAGGGGGGGCCCTCAGATACGCAGTATTTT. This chain joins TRBV5-1 and TRBJ2-3; D assignment may be TRBD1 or TRBD2 (7 bases each). V was pared by 1 base and J by 4 bases, with 13 bases between. From germline, CDR1 is SGHRS and CDR2 YFSETQ. The length of the CDR3 is 15 residues.

The chain couples TRBV5-5 to TRBJ2-1; either TRBD1 or TRBD2 may supply D (5 bases each). This CDR3 has 15 residues. From germline, CDR1 is SGHKS and CDR2 YYEKEE (reference sequence). Trimming took 4 bases from V and 8 from J, leaving 19 bases between them. The CDR3 region has the DNA TGTGCCAGCAGCCCTGCTTACGCTTGGGACCATGAGCAGTTCTTC. Encoded protein: CASSPAYAWDHEQFF. The full variable domain, with the rest looked up from reference TRBV5-5 and TRBJ2-1, is DAGVTQSPTHLIKTRGQQVTLRCSPISGHKSVSWYQQVLGQGPQFIFQYYEKEERGRGNFPDRFSARQFPNYSSELNVNALLLGDSALYLCASSPAYAWDHEQFFGPGTRLTVL.

This clone was observed a few times. This chain links TRBV6-1 with TRBJ2-7; 10 positions agree with TRBD2. Germline V gene sequence: CDR1 MNHNS, CDR2 SASEGT. With V trimmed by 3 bases and J by 6 bases, 8 bases remained unmatched. This CDR3 has 15 amino acids. For the CDR3, the DNA is TGTGCCAGCAGTGATGGGCCTAGCGGGGGCACCGAGCAGTACGTC. It is translated as CASSDGPSGGTEQYV.

The chain couples TRBV9 to TRBJ1-4, with D possibly TRBD1 on 5 matching bases. The CDR3 consists of 15 residues. V lost 0 bases and J lost 8, with 14 bases in between. Germline CDR1 SGDLS, CDR2 YYNGEE. The CDR3 spells CASSVGDSGREKLFF. Written as DNA, the CDR3 is TGTGCCAGCAGCGTAGGGGACTCAGGCAGGGAAAAACTGTTTTTT. The whole variable domain, filled in from reference TRBV9 and TRBJ1-4, reads DSGVTQTPKHLITATGQRVTLRCSPRSGDLSVYWYQQSLDQGLQFLIQYYNGEERAKGNILERFSAQQFPDLHSELNLSSLELGDSALYFCASSVGDSGREKLFFGSGTQLSVL.

This sequence joins TRBV29-1 and TRBJ2-1; D possibly matches TRBD1 or TRBD2 (6 bases each). The CDR3 spans 17 residues. From germline, CDR1 is SQVTM and CDR2 ANQGSEA. Trimming removed 2 bases at V and 6 bases at J, with 23 bases between. In DNA, the CDR3 is TGCAGCGTTGAATATAAGGGGGGCGTTTTATCGGTCAATGAGCAGTTCTTC. Amino acid sequence: CSVEYKGGVLSVNEQFF.

This sequence joins TRBV9 and TRBJ1-2, with D unresolved. Trimming cost V 1 base and J 3 bases, with 10 bases left between them. The CDR3 totals 14 residues. Germline loops: CDR1 SGDLS, CDR2 YYNGEE. The CDR3 here is CASSVTPKDYGYTF. The CDR3 DNA is TGTGCCAGCAGCGTAACCCCGAAGGACTATGGCTACACCTTC. Variable domain in full (rest from reference TRBV9 and TRBJ1-2): DSGVTQTPKHLITATGQRVTLRCSPRSGDLSVYWYQQSLDQGLQFLIQYYNGEERAKGNILERFSAQQFPDLHSELNLSSLELGDSALYFCASSVTPKDYGYTFGSGTRLTVV.

V gene TRBV2 combines with J gene TRBJ1-1; a weak D match, TRBD1 (6 bases). The germline V gene has CDR1 SNHLY and CDR2 FYNNEI. V gave up 8 bases and J gave up 1 base, with 11 bases separating them. The CDR3 has 13 amino acids. In DNA form, the CDR3 reads TGTGCCAGCGGCGGACAGCCGAACACTGAAGCTTTCTTT. Protein: CASGGQPNTEAFF.

The chain uses TRBV7-3 and TRBJ2-7, with unresolved D. V shed 5 bases and J shed 6 bases, with 11 bases lying between them. CDR1 is SGHTA and CDR2 is FQGTGA in the germline V gene. CDR3 length: 12 residues. The chain's CDR3 is CASSEPGGEQYF. In DNA, the CDR3 is TGTGCCAGCAGCGAACCGGGTGGCGAGCAGTACTTC.

This chain links TRBV5-1 with TRBJ1-1; tentative D call: TRBD1 (5 bases). Trimming took 3 bases from V and 1 from J, leaving 16 bases between them. Germline CDR1 SGHRS, CDR2 YFSETQ. The CDR3 loop spans 16 amino acids. The CDR3 nucleotides read TGCGCCAGCAGCTACGGGACCGGGACCCCGAACACTGAAGCTTTCTTT. Its translation: CASSYGTGTPNTEAFF.

The rearrangement uses TRBV21-1 and TRBJ2-5; the table gives TRBD2 as D, unverified against the DNA. TRBV21-1 is labeled a pseudogene. CDR3 length equals 18 residues. The CDR3 DNA is TGTGCCAGCACGGCGGGGACTAGCGGGAGGGGGGGCCAAGAGACCCAGTACTTC. Amino acids: CASTAGTSGRGGQETQYF.

The CDR3 sequence: CASSPRQGLEWELFF. The CDR3 DNA reads TGCGCCAGCAGCCCGAGACAGGGCCTTGAGTGGGAGCTGTTTTTT. The chain joins TRBV5-1 to TRBJ2-2; 7 positions match TRBD1. This CDR3 is built from 15 residues. Looked up from germline, CDR1 is SGHRS and CDR2 is YFSETQ. J was trimmed by 9 bases and V by 4 bases; bases with no gene match: 12.

J is TRBJ2-5 and V is TRBV5-8; 7 bases map to TRBD1. CDR1 is SGHTS, CDR2 YDEGEE, per germline. V dropped 4 bases and J dropped 1; count of bases not matched to a gene: 1. This CDR3 is built from 13 residues. CDR3 sequence (DNA): TGTGCCAGCAGCCGGGACAGCCAAGAGACCCAGTACTTC. Translated: CASSRDSQETQYF.

V and J are TRBV6-1 and TRBJ2-1; 9 nucleotides align to TRBD1. With V trimmed by 5 bases and J by 4 bases, 6 bases remained unmatched. This CDR3 is built from 15 residues. Germline CDR1 and CDR2: MNHNS and SASEGT. CDR3 residues: CASSTGGAGYNEQFF. In nucleotides, the CDR3 is TGTGCCAGCAGTACAGGGGGCGCGGGGTACAATGAGCAGTTCTTC.